Listed here are 4 T cell receptor beta chains from one sample, sequenced in a study of blood T cell repertoires in COVID-19. TCRdb keeps only in-frame clones here, not all; method: immunoSEQ multiplex PCR. The sample lists about 250,000 clones, around 88% occurring once. The sample consisted of peripheral blood. These receptors were obtained from a woman aged 25 to 45 with COVID-19, enrolled during active disease.

The V call is TRBV6-6, the J call TRBJ2-3, with 14 bases aligning to TRBD2. This CDR3 contains 18 residues. CDR1 is MNHNY, CDR2 SVGAGI, per germline (reference sequence). After removal of 6 bases from V and 5 bases from J, the junction contained 13 bases not matched to a gene. The DNA of the CDR3 is TGTGCCAGCAGCCGAGGACTAGCGGGAGGCGTTTGGGGAGATACGCAGTATTTT. Amino acid sequence: CASSRGLAGGVWGDTQYF.

The chain combines TRBV6-2 or TRBV6-3 with TRBJ2-7, with D perhaps TRBD1 (5 bases). The CDR3 contains 17 residues. The germline CDR1 and CDR2 sequences are MNHEY and SVGEGT. Trimming cost V 2 bases and J 2 bases, with 19 bases left between them. Here the CDR3 DNA reads TGTGCCAGCAGTTACCCTCACGACAGCGACCCTGCCTACGAGCAGTACGTC. Its translation: CASSYPHDSDPAYEQYV.

J is TRBJ2-7 and V is TRBV6-5; D is perhaps TRBD2 (7 bases). The CDR3 is 16 amino acids. Per the germline V gene, CDR1 is MNHEY and CDR2 is SVGAGI. V shed 4 bases and J shed 3 bases, with 19 bases lying between them. DNA for the CDR3: TGTGCCAGCAGTTTGCCCGGGGGGCCGAGGGGCTACGAGCAGTACTTC. Protein sequence: CASSLPGGPRGYEQYF.

V is TRBV2 and J is TRBJ2-2; 7 bases agree with TRBD1. This CDR3 has 16 residues. Per germline, CDR1 SNHLY and CDR2 FYNNEI. The V gene end was trimmed by 5 bases and the J gene end by 0 bases; junction bases not matched to a gene: 6. The CDR3 coding sequence is TGTGCCAGCAGTACCCTAGGGGGCGCGAACACCGGGGAGCTGTTTTTT. It is translated as CASSTLGGANTGELFF. Combining the CDR3 with reference TRBV2 and TRBJ2-2 gives the whole variable domain EPEVTQTPSHQVTQMGQEVILRCVPISNHLYFYWYRQILGQKVEFLVSFYNNEISEKSEIFDDQFSVERPDGSNFTLKIRSTKLEDSAMYFCASSTLGGANTGELFFGEGSRLTVL.